Listed below are T cell receptor beta chains from one sample, sequenced in a study of identical twins. Via MiXCR, TCRdb re-called the 5' RACE reads, giving one row per CDR3 protein. The sample yields under 1 million distinct CDR3 sequences, about 12% seen once. These data also featured in a second study, about yellow fever vaccine responses in identical twins.

Specimen: PBMCs. These receptors were taken from a woman under 30 in good health. Both conserved end residues are part of each CDR3. A D gene is named only where the DNA matches it firmly.

cdr3_aa,d_call,v_call
CASSLVVGTDTQYF,-,TRBV7-9
CASSDWASPGGNIQYF,TRBD2,TRBV2
CASGLATLTDTQYF,-,TRBV5-1
CASSLEQYVVGGQGTEAFF,-,TRBV7-6
CASSIAGYTGELFF,-,TRBV19
CASSRVGTGGSPGNTIYF,TRBD1,TRBV4-1
CASSPDSLGREKLFF,-,TRBV28
CASSLGAGLGQETQYF,TRBD2,TRBV7-9
CATSRDKSSYNEQFF,-,TRBV15
CAIAGTISPLHF,-,TRBV6-5
CASSFWTTGGELPGANVLTF,-,TRBV28
CSAAGTSGKFF,TRBD2,TRBV20-1
CASSIQNYGYTF,-,TRBV19
CSVPQGLVRDTQYF,TRBD2,TRBV29-1
CASSLLGLPSSF,-,TRBV7-8
CSGGAGAGETQYF,-,TRBV29-1
CSAIVPTEAFF,-,TRBV20-1
CASSHLPQNEQFF,-,TRBV5-5
CASSLSGVGLGSPLHF,-,TRBV27
CASSGDRGEKLFF,TRBD1,TRBV12-3/TRBV12-4
CASSQETGQPSRGYTF,-,TRBV4-1
CSVSLSGRLPYEQYF,-,TRBV29-1
CASTPVHPLGNTEAFF,-,TRBV5-1
CASSYSGQNSYNEQFF,-,TRBV6-5
CSANVATKHTDTQYF,-,TRBV20-1
CASSSQGSSYNSPLHF,-,TRBV21-1
CAISESRQAGEQYF,-,TRBV10-3
CASSSSGGAKANEQFF,TRBD2,TRBV6-1
CASSQGTSSNQPQHF,-,TRBV3-1
CASKSQRTGGTEAFF,TRBD1,TRBV6-2/TRBV6-3
CAISDRGTGDYEQYF,-,TRBV10-3
CASRGNSNTGEPFF,-,TRBV12-3/TRBV12-4
CASTSVGGQETQYF,-,TRBV11-2
CSVEDGAGKGYEQYF,-,TRBV29-1
CSARDIRGYSYNEQFF,-,TRBV20-1
CASSRRVAKSSYNEQFF,-,TRBV6-1
CASSLDPGRAGELFF,TRBD2,TRBV11-2
CSTEGDTQYF,-,TRBV29-1
CASSRGQPNYGYTF,TRBD1,TRBV12-3/TRBV12-4
CASNQGGDDNEQFF,-,TRBV4-2
CASSHLLQGSGTGELFF,-,TRBV14
CASRPRSYWAEAFF,-,TRBV28
CASSPYEGGTDTQYF,-,TRBV19
CASIVLAGTNNEQFF,TRBD2,TRBV12-3/TRBV12-4
CASTQLRLDTQYF,-,TRBV7-6
CSARTREEYNEQFF,-,TRBV20-1
CASSHFGTSGTGTDTQYF,TRBD2,TRBV7-3
CASSPVQSSGANVLTF,-,TRBV5-1